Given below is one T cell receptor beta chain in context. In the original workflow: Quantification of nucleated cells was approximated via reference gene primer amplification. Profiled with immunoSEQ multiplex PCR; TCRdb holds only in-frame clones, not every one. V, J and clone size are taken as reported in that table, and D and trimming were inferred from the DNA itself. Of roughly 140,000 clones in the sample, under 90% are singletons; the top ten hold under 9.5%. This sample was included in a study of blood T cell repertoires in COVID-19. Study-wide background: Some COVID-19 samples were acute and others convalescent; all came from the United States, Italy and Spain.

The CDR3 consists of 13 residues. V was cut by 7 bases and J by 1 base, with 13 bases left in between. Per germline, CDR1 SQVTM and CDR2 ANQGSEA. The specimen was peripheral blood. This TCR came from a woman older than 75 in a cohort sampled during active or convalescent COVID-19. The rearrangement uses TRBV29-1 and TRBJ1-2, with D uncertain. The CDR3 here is CSASTPYNYGYTF. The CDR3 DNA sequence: TGCAGCGCCTCTACGCCATATAACTATGGCTACACCTTC.